This T cell receptor (beta chain) was documented in a study of blood T cell repertoires in COVID-19. Study overall: Spain, Italy and the United States supplied samples that represented acute and convalescent COVID-19. T cells, B-cell-depleted T cells, or PBMCs provided the cDNA or gDNA that served as material.

The CDR3 length is 12 residues. V was clipped by 10 bases and J by 3 bases; unmatched bases: 4. The germline CDR1 and CDR2 sequences are SNHLY and FYNNEI. Original data processing: Reference gene primer amplification gave estimated nucleated cell counts. Libraries were prepared by immunoSEQ multiplex PCR; TCRdb keeps only in-frame clonotypes and omits some of them. V and J calls and clone size are copied from that table; D and trimming were computed from the DNA. The sample holds about 300,000 clones, around 88% seen once. The chain links TRBV2 to TRBJ1-2; 8 nucleotides align to TRBD1. This clonotype was sampled from a woman in her twenties or thirties who had recovered from COVID-19. Material for sequencing was peripheral blood. In DNA form, the CDR3 reads TGTGCCATATACAGGGGGGACTATGGCTACACCTTC. It encodes CAIYRGDYGYTF. Full variable domain (remainder filled in from reference TRBV2 and TRBJ1-2): EPEVTQTPSHQVTQMGQEVILRCVPISNHLYFYWYRQILGQKVEFLVSFYNNEISEKSEIFDDQFSVERPDGSNFTLKIRSTKLEDSAMYFCAIYRGDYGYTFGSGTRLTVV.